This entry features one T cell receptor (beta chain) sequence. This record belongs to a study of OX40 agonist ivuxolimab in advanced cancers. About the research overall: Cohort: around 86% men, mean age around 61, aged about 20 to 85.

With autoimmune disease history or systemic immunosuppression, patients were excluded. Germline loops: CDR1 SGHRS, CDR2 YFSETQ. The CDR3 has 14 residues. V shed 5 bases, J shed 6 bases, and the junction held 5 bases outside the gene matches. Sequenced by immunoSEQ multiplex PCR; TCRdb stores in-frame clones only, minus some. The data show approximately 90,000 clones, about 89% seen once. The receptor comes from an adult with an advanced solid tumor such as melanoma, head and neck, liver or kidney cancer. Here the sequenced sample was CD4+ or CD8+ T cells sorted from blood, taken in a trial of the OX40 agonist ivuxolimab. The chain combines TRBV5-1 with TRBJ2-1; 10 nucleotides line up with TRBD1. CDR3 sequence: CASRSGTGANEQFF. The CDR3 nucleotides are TGCGCCAGCAGATCCGGGACAGGGGCCAATGAGCAGTTCTTC.